This T cell receptor beta chain originates from a study of T cells after yellow fever vaccination. The CDR3 extends over 16 amino acids. After removal of 1 base from V and 4 bases from J, the junction contained 6 bases not matched to a gene. Per the germline V gene, CDR1 is MGHRA and CDR2 is YSYEKL. TCRdb re-called the 5' RACE reads through MiXCR, storing one row per CDR3 protein. The profile shows 350,000 or so distinct CDR3 sequences, about 8.3% of them singletons. The receptor comes from a man aged 18 to 35 who received the YFV17D yellow fever vaccine. The V call is TRBV4-1, the J call TRBJ2-5, with 10 bases aligning to TRBD2. The sample in question was PBMCs, obtained roughly 46 days after the first yellow fever vaccination. The CDR3 coding sequence is TGCGCCAGCAGCCAAGGGGTACTAGCGGGGTTAGAGACCCAGTACTTC. Protein sequence: CASSQGVLAGLETQYF.